The 9 T cell receptor beta chains below were found in one sample sequenced in a study of radiotherapy plus CTLA-4 blockade in lung cancer. The method was immunoSEQ multiplex PCR; TCRdb's version includes in-frame clones alone and lacks a portion of them. The sample lists about 59,000 clones; about 72% were seen once. The sequencing here drew on peripheral blood, taken from a patient treated with radiotherapy plus ipilimumab. Every receptor here comes from a human donor with non-small cell lung cancer whose response to radiotherapy plus ipilimumab could not be evaluated.

V usage is TRBV21-1 and J usage is TRBJ2-2; TRBD2 was called by the table and not checked on the DNA. TRBV21-1 has pseudogene status. The CDR3 length is 22 residues. The CDR3 DNA follows: TGTGCCAGCAGCAAAAATTGGGGACTAGCGGGGGGTAGTCGCCGGGTCACCGGGGAGCTGTTTTTT. It encodes CASSKNWGLAGGSRRVTGELFF.

This chain uses TRBV5-8 with TRBJ2-2, with D possibly matching TRBD2 (5 bases). The CDR3 length is 16 residues. CDR1 and CDR2 (germline): SGHTS, YDEGEE. The V end lost 2 bases, the J end lost 1 base, and 12 bases lay between the germline ends. The CDR3 sequence is CASSFTGIKNTGELFF. The CDR3 DNA reads TGTGCCAGCAGCTTTACCGGGATTAAGAACACCGGGGAGCTGTTTTTT. The variable domain in full, with the rest retrieved from reference TRBV5-8 and TRBJ2-2, is EAGVTQSPTHLIKTRGQQATLRCSPISGHTSVYWYQQALGLGLQFLLWYDEGEERNRGNFPPRFSGRQFPNYSSELNVNALELEDSALYLCASSFTGIKNTGELFFGEGSRLTVL.

In DNA, the CDR3 is TGTGCCAGCAGCTTAACGGGGGGAGACGAGCAGTACTTC. Its translation: CASSLTGGDEQYF. The chain carries TRBV7-3 and TRBJ2-7; the D gene is possibly TRBD2 (6 bases). This CDR3 is built from 13 residues. Trimming left V 0 bases short and J 5 bases short, with 8 bases between. Germline CDR1 and CDR2: SGHTA and FQGTGA.

V usage is TRBV2 and J usage is TRBJ2-6; 7 nucleotides match TRBD1. V was clipped by 8 bases and J by 4 bases; unmatched bases: 17. This CDR3 spans 18 amino acids. Germline V lookup: CDR1 SNHLY, CDR2 FYNNEI. The CDR3 DNA reads TGTGCCAGCGGGACAAAAGGGACAGCCCTAGGGGGGGCCAACGTCCTGACTTTC. It is translated as CASGTKGTALGGANVLTF.

The chain carries TRBV11-2 and TRBJ1-4; 7 positions match TRBD1. The CDR3 has 14 amino acids. Trimming took 5 bases from V and 5 from J; bases not matched to a gene: 5. The V gene's germline CDR1 is SGHAT and CDR2 FQNNGV. The CDR3 region is CASSPGQSNEKLFF. The CDR3 nucleotides are TGTGCCAGCAGCCCGGGACAGTCAAATGAAAAACTGTTTTTT.

The CDR3 DNA reads as TGCAGCGTTTTGTCCGCAGGGGCGCCCGAGCAGTACTTC. As protein: CSVLSAGAPEQYF. J is TRBJ2-7 and V is TRBV29-1; tentative D call: TRBD1 (6 bases). The germline V gene encodes CDR1 SQVTM and CDR2 ANQGSEA. The length of the CDR3 is 13 residues. V dropped 5 bases and J dropped 6 bases, with 17 bases sitting between them.

The V gene is TRBV2, the J gene TRBJ1-2, with unresolved D. Germline loops: CDR1 SNHLY, CDR2 FYNNEI. Trimming took 5 bases from V and 3 from J, leaving 10 bases between them. The CDR3 consists of 13 residues. CDR3 sequence (DNA): TGTGCCAGCAGTAGTGGAGGCCACTATGGCTACACCTTC. This encodes CASSSGGHYGYTF.

For the CDR3, the DNA is TGTGCCACTTCATCTTGGGCTCAGAACACTGAAGCTTTCTTT. Its translation is CATSSWAQNTEAFF. This chain joins TRBV6-1 and TRBJ1-1; no definite D call. The germline CDR1 and CDR2 sequences are MNHNS and SASEGT. Trimming removed 10 bases at V and 1 base at J, with 16 bases between. The CDR3 covers 14 residues.

This chain links TRBV30 with TRBJ2-4; 9 bases agree with TRBD1. Germline V gives CDR1 GTSNPN, CDR2 SVGIG (reference sequence). This CDR3 is built from 15 residues. V lost 2 bases and J lost 6; bases outside the gene matches: 8. For the CDR3, the DNA is TGTGCCTGGAGTCATGGGGGACAGGGTGCAAACATTCAGTACTTC. Translated, it gives CAWSHGGQGANIQYF.